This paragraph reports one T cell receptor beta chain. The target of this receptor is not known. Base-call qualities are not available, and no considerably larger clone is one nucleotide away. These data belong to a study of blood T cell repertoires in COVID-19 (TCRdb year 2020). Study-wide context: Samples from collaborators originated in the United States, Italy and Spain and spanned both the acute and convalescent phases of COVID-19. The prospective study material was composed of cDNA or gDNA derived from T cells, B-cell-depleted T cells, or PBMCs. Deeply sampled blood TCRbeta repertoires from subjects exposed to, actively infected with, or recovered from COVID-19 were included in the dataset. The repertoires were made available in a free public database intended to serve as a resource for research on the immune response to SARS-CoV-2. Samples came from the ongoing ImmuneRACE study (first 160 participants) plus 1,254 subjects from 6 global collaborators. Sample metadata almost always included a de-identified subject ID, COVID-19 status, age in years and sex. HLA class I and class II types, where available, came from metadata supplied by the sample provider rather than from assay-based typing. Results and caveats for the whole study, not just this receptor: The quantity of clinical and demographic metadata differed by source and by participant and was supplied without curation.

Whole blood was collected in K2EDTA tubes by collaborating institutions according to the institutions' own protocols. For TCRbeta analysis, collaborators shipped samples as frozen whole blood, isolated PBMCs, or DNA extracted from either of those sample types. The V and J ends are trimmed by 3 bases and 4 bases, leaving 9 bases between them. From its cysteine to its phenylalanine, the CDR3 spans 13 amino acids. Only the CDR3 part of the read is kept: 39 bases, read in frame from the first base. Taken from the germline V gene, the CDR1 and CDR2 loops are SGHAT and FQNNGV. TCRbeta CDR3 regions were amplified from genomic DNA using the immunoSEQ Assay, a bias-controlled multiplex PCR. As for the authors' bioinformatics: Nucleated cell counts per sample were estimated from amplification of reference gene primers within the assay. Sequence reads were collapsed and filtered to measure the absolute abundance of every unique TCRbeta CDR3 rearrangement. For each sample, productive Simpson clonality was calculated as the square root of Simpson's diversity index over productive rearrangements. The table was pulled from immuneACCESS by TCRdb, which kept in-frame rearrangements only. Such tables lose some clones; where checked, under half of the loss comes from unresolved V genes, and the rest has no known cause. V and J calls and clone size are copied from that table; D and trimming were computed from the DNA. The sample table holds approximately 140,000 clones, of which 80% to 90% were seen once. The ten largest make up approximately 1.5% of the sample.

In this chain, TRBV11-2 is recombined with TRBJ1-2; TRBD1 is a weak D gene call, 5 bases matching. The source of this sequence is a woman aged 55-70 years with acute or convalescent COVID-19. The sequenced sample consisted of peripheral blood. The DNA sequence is TGTGCCAGCAGCTTCGACAGTAGCTATGGCTACACCTTC. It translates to CASSFDSSYGYTF. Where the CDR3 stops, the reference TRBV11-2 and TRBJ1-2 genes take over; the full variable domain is EAGVAQSPRYKIIEKRQSVAFWCNPISGHATLYWYQQILGQGPKLLIQFQNNGVVDDSQLPKDRFSAERLKGVDSTLKIQPAKLEDSAVYLCASSFDSSYGYTFGSGTRLTVV.